This TCR beta chain was sequenced in a study of blood T cells in healthy people across ages. This clonotype showed up many times. Combining a sample-barcoded 5' primer with a J-beta primer mix, a second PCR ran for roughly 7 to 12 cycles. TCRdb recomputed calls from the 5' RACE reads with MiXCR, one row per CDR3 protein. Altogether 700,000 or so distinct CDR3 sequences are present, roughly two fifths being singletons, with the ten largest covering 25% to 35%. V lost 6 bases to trimming and J lost 2 bases, with 16 bases between them. CDR1 MNHNY and CDR2 SVGAGI come from the germline V gene (reference sequence). This CDR3 comprises 15 residues.

Sequencing was done on a sample of blood. This TCR derives from an older man in good health. The genes are TRBV6-6 and TRBJ2-5; D possibly corresponds to TRBD2 (5 bases). CDR3 protein: CASSFPKTRQETQYF. CDR3 bases: TGTGCCAGCAGCTTCCCCAAAACTAGACAAGAGACCCAGTACTTC.